This T cell receptor beta chain was identified in a study of OX40 agonist ivuxolimab in advanced cancers. Study information: Eligibility rules accepted prior anti-PD-1, anti-PD-L1 or anti-CTLA-4 therapy, and around 44% had some. Study observations and caveats: Individuals who were partial responders at 0.1-3.0 mg/kg had clonal expansion that ranked among the lowest.

Clones were read by immunoSEQ multiplex PCR, and TCRdb kept only the in-frame ones, dropping some. The table has tens of thousands of clones, 78% seen once. The CDR3 covers 15 residues. Trimming pared 0 bases from V and 6 bases from J, leaving 9 bases between. Germline V gene sequence: CDR1 LGHNA, CDR2 YSLEER. This clone came up once. The antigen remains undetermined. The sample in question was CD4+ or CD8+ T cells sorted from blood, obtained in a trial of the OX40 agonist ivuxolimab. The sequence was collected from an adult with an advanced solid tumor such as melanoma, head and neck, liver or kidney cancer. The J gene is TRBJ1-6, the V gene TRBV4-3; D is possibly TRBD1 (6 bases). The CDR3 coding sequence is TGCGCCAGCAGCCAAGACAGGGGCCGTAATTCACCCCTCCACTTT. Translation gives CASSQDRGRNSPLHF.